The present TCR beta chain was sequenced within a study of tumor-infiltrating lymphocytes in primary liver carcinoma. Overall study context: The tumors ranged from about 4.2 to 11 cm across and fell within stage T1-T3 N0M0. Study-wide results and limits: Blood fell significantly below tumors in its top-250-clone fraction (p = 0.039). There were only about 8-25% of top clones found in all five tumor regions.

The investigators made TCR beta cDNA from around 540 ng total RNA, using a constant-region primer. Modified slightly, ARM-PCR produced TCR beta libraries over three nested multiplex PCR rounds. In the first two PCR rounds, TRBV1-TRBV30 forward primers were paired with a C-beta reverse primer, and each round lasted roughly 9 cycles. TCRdb ran MiXCR on the multiplex PCR reads and lists one entry per CDR3 protein. The profile shows some 120,000 distinct CDR3 sequences, around 64% of them singletons. There are 15 residues in the CDR3. Germline lookup yields CDR1 MDHEN and CDR2 SYDVKM. About this clonotype: Its target is unknown. The junction differs from germline at one of its ends, possibly a read error.

Extraction of RNA together with DNA used roughly 19-32 mg of unsorted bulk tissue. Cases comprised patients with primary liver carcinoma who received surgical resection. This TCR was sampled from a woman aged 60-75 years with primary liver carcinoma and hepatitis B virus infection. The rearrangement links TRBV28 to TRBJ1-4; D not certain. The material sequenced was liver tumor tissue from sampling region 3. The subset is: tumor region T3, left-lateral pole. DNA for the CDR3: TGTACCAGCAGTTTTAAGCGCGTGCCTAATGAAAAACTGTTTTTT. Encoded protein: CTSSFKRVPNEKLFF.